This T cell receptor (beta chain) emerged from a study of technical replicates of blood from four donors. Germline CDR1 is PRHDT and CDR2 is FYEKMQ (reference sequence). The CDR3 covers 16 residues. V was clipped by 4 bases and J by 4 bases, with 17 bases between them. Repertoires were generated with immunoSEQ multiplex PCR, while TCRdb's copy carries only in-frame clones and drops some. The sample records 70,000 to 95,000 clones, approximately 96% being singletons. What was sequenced was T cells isolated from PBMCs. This sequence originates from a human donor in good health. The chain couples TRBV13 to TRBJ2-1, with D possibly TRBD2 on 6 matching bases. This chain's CDR3 is CASSYNPGLDYNEQFF. The CDR3 DNA sequence: TGTGCCAGCAGCTATAACCCGGGACTGGATTACAATGAGCAGTTCTTC.